These 30 T cell receptor beta chains share one sample of origin, sequenced in a study of Ad26.COV2.S vaccination and SARS-CoV-2 variants. Specified treatment: 15 to 20 received Ad26.COV2.S at low or high dose, single or two shots; about 5 received placebo; per-sample allocation not given. At day 63 after the first vaccine or placebo injection, samples were drawn. The table came from immunoSEQ multiplex PCR; TCRdb's copy has only in-frame clones and leaves some out. The data hold fewer than 400,000 clones, with approximately 90% observed a single time. This material consisted of peripheral blood, taken in a trial of Ad26.COV2.S vaccine versus placebo. The origin of the receptors is a person between 18 and 60 years old who received the Ad26.COV2.S COVID-19 vaccine or a placebo.

CDR3 coding DNA: TGTGCCAGCAGCTTGGCGGAGAACACCGGGGAGCTGTTTTTT. Its protein product is CASSLAENTGELFF. The chain combines TRBV5-6 with TRBJ2-2; no reliable D call. Germline V lookup: CDR1 SGHDT, CDR2 YYEEEE. V lost 0 bases and J lost 1, with 4 bases in between. The CDR3 loop spans 14 amino acids.

The chain combines TRBV29-1 with TRBJ1-6; 7 bases are shared with TRBD1. V lost 2 bases, J lost 6 bases, and 4 bases stayed unmatched. This CDR3 is 14 amino acids long. Germline V gene sequence: CDR1 SQVTM, CDR2 ANQGSEA. Written as DNA, the CDR3 is TGCAGCGTTGAAAGACAGGGTTTTAATTCACCCCTCCACTTT. Its translation: CSVERQGFNSPLHF.

This clone was recorded once. V usage is TRBV3-1 (or the pseudogene TRBV3-2) and J usage is TRBJ2-1; no definite D call. The germline V gene encodes CDR1 LGHDT and CDR2 YNNKEL (reference sequence). The V end lost 0 bases, the J end lost 10 bases, and 7 bases lay between the germline ends. The CDR3 is 12 amino acids. The CDR3 DNA reads TGTGCCAGCAGCCAAGATTACGGGGAGCAGTTCTTC. This sequence encodes CASSQDYGEQFF.

The rearrangement uses TRBV7-9 and TRBJ2-3; unclear D gene. Per germline, CDR1 SEHNR and CDR2 FQNEAQ (reference sequence). The V gene lost 2 bases and the J gene lost 6 bases, with 6 bases spanning the gap. The CDR3 covers 12 residues. CDR3 region: CASSLRSDTQYF. The CDR3 DNA sequence: TGTGCCAGCAGCTTAAGAAGTGATACGCAGTATTTT.

The chain has TRBV5-1 and TRBJ2-1; the match to TRBD2 covers 8 bases. This CDR3 contains 18 residues. The V segment lost 5 bases and the J segment 0 bases; nucleotides outside the gene matches: 13. Germline lookup yields CDR1 SGHRS and CDR2 YFSETQ. CDR3 residues: CASSTPGGSGSSYNEQFF. CDR3 sequence (DNA): TGCGCCAGCAGTACACCGGGGGGGAGCGGGAGCTCCTACAATGAGCAGTTCTTC.

The chain uses TRBV10-1 and TRBJ1-1; D not certain. The germline V gene has CDR1 WNHNN and CDR2 SYGVQD (reference sequence). V lost 0 bases and J 5 bases, leaving 10 bases between the germline ends. The CDR3 runs 14 residues. Here the CDR3 DNA reads TGCGCCAGCAGTGAGTCGATTGGCGGGACTGAAGCTTTCTTT. Translating gives CASSESIGGTEAFF.

This chain joins TRBV7-6 and TRBJ1-1; D is undetermined. Trimming took off 1 base at V and 1 base at J, with 7 bases between the two ends. Germline-derived CDR1 and CDR2 are SGHVS and FNYEAQ. This CDR3 region has 14 residues. The CDR3 region is CASSLGSKNTEAFF. The CDR3, as DNA: TGTGCCAGCAGCTTAGGGAGTAAGAACACTGAAGCTTTCTTT. Variable domain in full (rest from reference TRBV7-6 and TRBJ1-1): GAGVSQSPRYKVTKRGQDVALRCDPISGHVSLYWYRQALGQGPEFLTYFNYEAQQDKSGLPNDRFSAERPEGSISTLTIQRTEQRDSAMYRCASSLGSKNTEAFFGQGTRLTVV.

The rearrangement joins TRBV7-3 to TRBJ2-5, with 12 positions matching TRBD2. From germline, CDR1 is SGHTA and CDR2 FQGTGA. The CDR3 totals 16 residues. J lost 0 bases, V lost 4 bases, and 3 bases had no gene match. The CDR3 DNA is TGTGCCAGCAGCTATGGACTAGCGGGGAACCAAGAGACCCAGTACTTC. Translation gives CASSYGLAGNQETQYF.

In its sample, this clone was seen once. The V gene is TRBV18, the J gene TRBJ2-1, with 7 bases identical to TRBD2. The CDR3 has 15 residues. Germline CDR1 and CDR2: KGHSH and LQKENI. V lost 2 bases to trimming and J lost 7 bases; unmatched junction nucleotides: 8. The CDR3 region is CASSPTTSLGNEQFF. CDR3 nucleotide sequence: TGTGCCAGCTCACCAACGACTAGCCTGGGTAATGAGCAGTTCTTC.

The rearrangement joins TRBV6-5 to TRBJ2-7; unclear D gene. Germline V gene sequence: CDR1 MNHEY, CDR2 SVGAGI. The CDR3 sequence is 13 residues long. Trimming took off 8 bases at V and 0 bases at J, with 11 bases between the two ends. The CDR3 reads CASQATASYEQYF. The CDR3 DNA reads TGTGCCAGCCAAGCGACGGCCTCCTACGAGCAGTACTTC.

This clone was counted a single time. Distinct nucleotide sequences in the sample also encode this CDR3. The gene calls are TRBV29-1 and TRBJ1-1; D is undetermined. This CDR3 is built from 10 residues. Trimming shortened V by 4 bases and J by 3 bases, and 3 bases separated the two germline ends. CDR1 and CDR2 (germline): SQVTM, ANQGSEA. The CDR3 region is CSVGDTEAFF. As DNA, the CDR3 is TGCAGCGTTGGGGACACTGAAGCTTTCTTT.

The genes are TRBV5-6 and TRBJ1-1, with 9 bases identical to TRBD1. V lost 5 bases, J lost 8 bases, and 4 bases stayed unmatched. CDR1 is SGHDT and CDR2 is YYEEEE in the germline V gene. This CDR3 has 12 amino acids. CDR3 in amino acids: CASRRTGEEAFF. The CDR3 DNA reads TGTGCCAGCAGACGGACAGGGGAGGAAGCTTTCTTT.

The chain carries TRBV4-3 and TRBJ2-5; TRBD2 matches at 10 bases. CDR3 length: 15 residues. Trimming at V came to 1 base and at J to 4 bases, leaving 3 bases not matched to a gene. Germline loops: CDR1 LGHNA, CDR2 YSLEER. Here the CDR3 reads CASSQVLAGLETQYF. The DNA of the CDR3 is TGCGCCAGCAGCCAAGTACTAGCGGGACTAGAGACCCAGTACTTC.

The rearrangement joins TRBV6-5 to TRBJ2-1; no definite D call. Germline CDR1 and CDR2: MNHEY and SVGAGI. The length of the CDR3 is 14 residues. The V end was cut by 2 bases, the J end by 5 bases, with 10 bases between. The CDR3 here is CASSYGITDNEQFF. DNA of the CDR3: TGTGCCAGCAGTTACGGAATTACCGACAATGAGCAGTTCTTC.

V is TRBV6-4 and J is TRBJ1-6; D remains unclear. CDR3 length: 14 amino acids. In germline, CDR1 is MRHNA, CDR2 SNTAGT. V gave up 8 bases and J gave up 2 bases, with 10 bases separating them. CDR3 in DNA: TGTGCCAGCGGACCGACGGCCTATAATTCACCCCTCCACTTT. It yields the protein CASGPTAYNSPLHF.

The chain links TRBV30 to TRBJ2-5, with D perhaps TRBD1 (5 bases). The V end was cut by 4 bases, the J end by 5 bases, with 8 bases between. The CDR3 spans 11 residues. CDR1 GTSNPN and CDR2 SVGIG come from the germline V gene (reference sequence). The CDR3 region is CAWTGKETQYF. The DNA for the CDR3 is TGTGCCTGGACAGGGAAGGAGACCCAGTACTTC.

The V gene is TRBV5-6, the J gene TRBJ2-5; D is possibly TRBD2 (5 bases). V lost 0 bases and J 5 bases, leaving 14 bases between the germline ends. The CDR3 spans 15 residues. Germline loops: CDR1 SGHDT, CDR2 YYEEEE. The DNA for the CDR3 is TGTGCCAGCAGCTTGGTTACAGCCATAGCGGAGACCCAGTACTTC. It encodes CASSLVTAIAETQYF.

The rearrangement uses TRBV7-3 and TRBJ2-2; tentative D call: TRBD2 (6 bases). This CDR3 spans 13 amino acids. CDR1 is SGHTA and CDR2 is FQGTGA in the germline V gene. Deletions cut 7 bases from V and 7 bases from J, with 13 bases between. In DNA, the CDR3 is TGTGCCAGCAACGGCGGGATGGGCGGGGAGCTGTTTTTT. It specifies CASNGGMGGELFF.

The chain employs TRBV3-1 (or the pseudogene TRBV3-2) and TRBJ2-1; 7 nucleotides match TRBD2. This CDR3 region has 16 residues. Germline assignment: CDR1 LGHDT and CDR2 YNNKEL (reference sequence). V lost 1 base to trimming and J lost 4 bases; unmatched junction nucleotides: 7. CDR3 sequence reads: CASSQGGGSRYNEQFF. CDR3 bases: TGTGCCAGCAGCCAAGGTGGCGGGAGTAGGTACAATGAGCAGTTCTTC.

V is TRBV11-2 and J is TRBJ2-1; possibly TRBD2 for D (6 bases). Germline CDR1 and CDR2: SGHAT and FQNNGV. Trimming removed 1 base from V and 0 bases from J, with 10 bases in between. The CDR3 consists of 16 residues. CDR3 sequence: CASSLVVGGSYNEQFF. In DNA form, the CDR3 reads TGTGCCAGCAGCTTAGTCGTGGGAGGCTCCTACAATGAGCAGTTCTTC. Together with reference TRBV11-2 and TRBJ2-1, the CDR3 gives the full variable domain: EAGVAQSPRYKIIEKRQSVAFWCNPISGHATLYWYQQILGQGPKLLIQFQNNGVVDDSQLPKDRFSAERLKGVDSTLKIQPAKLEDSAVYLCASSLVVGGSYNEQFFGPGTRLTVL.

The chain carries TRBV7-9 and TRBJ1-3; perhaps TRBD1 as D (6 bases). Between the trimmed V and J ends, which lost 2 bases and 0 bases, there was a span of 8 bases. The CDR3 totals 15 residues. Looked up from germline, CDR1 is SEHNR and CDR2 is FQNEAQ (reference sequence). DNA of the CDR3: TGTGCCAGCAGCTTAAACAGGGACTCTGGAAACACCATATATTTT. This translates into CASSLNRDSGNTIYF.

This clone was found once. The genes are TRBV7-7 and TRBJ2-2; 12 positions agree with TRBD2. V shed 5 bases, J shed 3 bases, and the junction held 4 bases outside the gene matches. The CDR3 loop spans 16 amino acids. Germline V gene lookup returns CDR1 SSHAT and CDR2 FNYEAQ (reference sequence). CDR3 in amino acids: CASSNRLAGDTGELFF. Written as DNA, the CDR3 is TGTGCCAGCAGCAACCGACTAGCGGGAGACACCGGGGAGCTGTTTTTT.

The rearrangement links TRBV11-2 to TRBJ2-2; no clear D gene. The CDR3 is 18 amino acids. The V and J ends lost 3 bases and 1 base respectively, with 18 bases between them. Germline CDR1 is SGHAT and CDR2 is FQNNGV. The CDR3 coding sequence is TGTGCCAGCAGCTTGTATCGTTCTAGACTTATGAACACCGGGGAGCTGTTTTTT. As protein: CASSLYRSRLMNTGELFF.

This clone was recorded a few times. The rearrangement joins TRBV3-1 (or the pseudogene TRBV3-2) to TRBJ1-1; D is unresolved. V was shortened by 1 base and J by 7 bases, with 4 bases between the two germline ends. This CDR3 spans 11 amino acids. The germline gives CDR1 LGHDT, CDR2 YNNKEL (reference sequence). CDR3 bases: TGTGCCAGCAGCCAAGGCGGTGAAGCTTTCTTT. This gives the protein CASSQGGEAFF.

As concerns this clone: The same CDR3 can be traced to other DNA sequences in this sample. The chain is built from TRBV6-5 and TRBJ2-7, with TRBD1 matching over 8 bases. Germline V gene sequence: CDR1 MNHEY, CDR2 SVGAGI. After removal of 5 bases from V and 0 bases from J, the junction contained 3 bases not matched to a gene. The CDR3 loop spans 14 amino acids. The CDR3 DNA sequence: TGTGCCAGCAGTCTCGGGACAGGCTCCTACGAGCAGTACTTC. Translation gives CASSLGTGSYEQYF.

V usage is TRBV18 and J usage is TRBJ1-3, with D maybe TRBD1 (6 bases). Trimming took off 3 bases at V and 0 bases at J, with 12 bases between the two ends. From germline, CDR1 is KGHSH and CDR2 LQKENI. This CDR3 contains 16 residues. CDR3 coding DNA: TGTGCCAGCTCACCGTTCGGGACAAGCTCTGGAAACACCATATATTTT. Its translation is CASSPFGTSSGNTIYF.

The sample holds one count of this clone. The chain combines TRBV10-3 with TRBJ1-1; tentatively, D is TRBD1 (6 bases). Germline CDR1 and CDR2: ENHRY and SYGVKD. V was trimmed by 3 bases and J by 2 bases, leaving 13 bases between them. This CDR3 comprises 15 residues. The DNA for the CDR3 is TGTGCCATCAGTGAACAGGGAAGGGCAAACACTGAAGCTTTCTTT. Translating it yields CAISEQGRANTEAFF.

The rearrangement joins TRBV4-1 to TRBJ2-1; no clear D gene. CDR1 is MGHRA and CDR2 is YSYEKL in the germline V gene. V was clipped by 4 bases and J by 3 bases, with 7 bases between them. The CDR3 is made up of 13 amino acids. The CDR3 region is CASSLASYNEQFF. The CDR3 region has the DNA TGCGCCAGCAGCCTAGCCAGCTACAATGAGCAGTTCTTC.

The CDR3 DNA is TGTGCCAGCAGTTACTCCCTTACCACCGGGCAGGAGACCCAGTACTTC. Translation: CASSYSLTTGQETQYF. The chain uses TRBV6-5 and TRBJ2-5; D not certain. Trimming removed 0 bases from V and 5 bases from J, with 16 bases in between. Germline assignment: CDR1 MNHEY and CDR2 SVGAGI. The CDR3 runs to 16 residues.

The chain carries TRBV7-9 and TRBJ2-2; D is undetermined. Germline V CDR1 and CDR2: SEHNR, FQNEAQ (reference sequence). V was pared by 3 bases and J by 3 bases, with 8 bases between. The CDR3 extends over 14 amino acids. For the CDR3, the DNA is TGTGCCAGCAGCTTGGCCCTCGACACCGGGGAGCTGTTTTTT. This codes for CASSLALDTGELFF.